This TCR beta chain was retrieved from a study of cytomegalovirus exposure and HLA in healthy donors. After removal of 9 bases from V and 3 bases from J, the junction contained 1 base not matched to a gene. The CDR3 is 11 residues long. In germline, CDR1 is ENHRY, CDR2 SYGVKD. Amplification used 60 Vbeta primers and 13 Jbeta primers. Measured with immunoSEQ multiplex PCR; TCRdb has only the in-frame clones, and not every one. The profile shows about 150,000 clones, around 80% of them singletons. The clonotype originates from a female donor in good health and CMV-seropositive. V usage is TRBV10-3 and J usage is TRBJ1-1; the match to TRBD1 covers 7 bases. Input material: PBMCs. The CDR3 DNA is TGTGCCATTGGGACAGACACTGAAGCTTTCTTT. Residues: CAIGTDTEAFF.